The text below deals with one T cell receptor (beta chain). Its antigen is as yet unknown. The source of the sample is a study of cytomegalovirus exposure and HLA in healthy donors. Study-level points and caveats: Researchers reported in a later analysis that common viral pathogens appeared linked to several top clusters. At a 0.05 false discovery rate, a later analysis found 15,000 to 20,000 TCR beta sequences to be associated with HLA alleles. In terms of immune exposure information, only CMV serostatus was available. The authors reported that TCR beta sequences could predict HLA-A and HLA-B alleles. These predictions were accurate for most subjects in the first cohort.

Both 60 Vbeta primers and 13 Jbeta primers went into the PCR. Sequenced by immunoSEQ multiplex PCR; TCRdb stores in-frame clones only, minus some. This sample's clone table lists just under 80,000 clones. Germline V lookup: CDR1 MRHNA, CDR2 SNTAGT. This CDR3 is 19 amino acids long. V was pared by 6 bases and J by 9 bases, with 25 bases of the junction left unmatched. The material sequenced was PBMCs. The TCR was taken from a man between 18 and 29 years old in good health and CMV-seropositive. The chain joins TRBV6-4 to TRBJ2-1; 8 bases align to TRBD2. CDR3 DNA: TGTGCCAGCAGCTTAACACCTCCGATTGCCGGGGGGGCCGAGGGTGAGCAGTTCTTC. Encoded protein: CASSLTPPIAGGAEGEQFF.